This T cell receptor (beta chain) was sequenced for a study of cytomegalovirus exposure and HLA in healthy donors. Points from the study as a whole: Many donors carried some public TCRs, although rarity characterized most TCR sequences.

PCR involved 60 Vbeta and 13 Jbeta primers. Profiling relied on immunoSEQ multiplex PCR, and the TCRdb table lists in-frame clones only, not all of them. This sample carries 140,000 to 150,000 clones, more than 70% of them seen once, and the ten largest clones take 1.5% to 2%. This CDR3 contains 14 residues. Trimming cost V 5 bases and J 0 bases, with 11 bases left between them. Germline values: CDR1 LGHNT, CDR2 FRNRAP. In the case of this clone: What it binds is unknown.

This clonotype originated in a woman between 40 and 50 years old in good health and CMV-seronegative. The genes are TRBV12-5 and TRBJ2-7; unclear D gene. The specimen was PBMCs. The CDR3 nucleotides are TGTGCTAGTGGTGCCACCCTGAGCTCCTACGAGCAGTACTTC. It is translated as CASGATLSSYEQYF.